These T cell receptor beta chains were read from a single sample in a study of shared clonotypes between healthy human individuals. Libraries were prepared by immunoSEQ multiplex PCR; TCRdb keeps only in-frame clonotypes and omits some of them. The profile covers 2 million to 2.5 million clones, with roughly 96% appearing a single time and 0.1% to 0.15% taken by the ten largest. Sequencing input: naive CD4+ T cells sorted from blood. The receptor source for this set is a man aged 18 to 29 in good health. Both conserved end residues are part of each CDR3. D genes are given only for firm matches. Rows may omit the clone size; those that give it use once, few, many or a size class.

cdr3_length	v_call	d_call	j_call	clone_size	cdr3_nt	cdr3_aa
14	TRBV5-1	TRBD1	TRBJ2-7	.	TGCGCCAGCAGCAGGACAGGCCTCAGCTACGAGCAGTACTTC	CASSRTGLSYEQYF
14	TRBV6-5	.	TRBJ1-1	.	TGTGCCAGCACCGGGGCAGGGTTGACCACTGAAGCTTTCTTT	CASTGAGLTTEAFF
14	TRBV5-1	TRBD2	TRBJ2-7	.	TGCGCCAGCAGCGAAACTAGCGTAACCTACGAGCAGTACTTC	CASSETSVTYEQYF
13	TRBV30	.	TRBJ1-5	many	TGTGCCTGGTCCCGGGAGGGTGGTCAGCCCCAGCATTTT	CAWSREGGQPQHF
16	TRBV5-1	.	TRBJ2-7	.	TGCGCCAGCAGCTTGACATCCGGGACTGGATCCTACGAGCAGTACTTC	CASSLTSGTGSYEQYF
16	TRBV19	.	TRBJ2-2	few	TGTGCCAGTAGTATAGTCGGGACACTCTGGGCCGGGGAGCTGTTTTTT	CASSIVGTLWAGELFF
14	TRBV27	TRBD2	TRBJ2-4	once	TGTGCCAGCAGGGGAGCGGGAGTCAAAAACATTCAGTACTTC	CASRGAGVKNIQYF
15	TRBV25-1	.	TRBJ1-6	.	TGTGCCAGCAGTGGGGGTGGGAGACCAAATTCACCCCTCCACTTT	CASSGGGRPNSPLHF
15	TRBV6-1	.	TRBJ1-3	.	TGTGCCAGCAGTGATACGGCGCTCTCTGGAAACACCATATATTTT	CASSDTALSGNTIYF
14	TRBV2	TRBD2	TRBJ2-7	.	TGTGCCAGCAGGGAGCCTAGCGGGGCCTACGAGCAGTACTTC	CASREPSGAYEQYF
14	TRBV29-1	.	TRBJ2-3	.	TGCAGCGTTGAAGTTGGGCCAGGCACAGATACGCAGTATTTT	CSVEVGPGTDTQYF
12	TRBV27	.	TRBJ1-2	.	TGTGCCAGCAGCCGGTTGGGCTATGGCTACACCTTC	CASSRLGYGYTF
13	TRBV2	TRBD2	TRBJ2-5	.	TGTGCCAGCAGCCTTAGCGGGAGAGAGACCCAGTACTTC	CASSLSGRETQYF
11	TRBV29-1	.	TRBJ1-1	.	TGCAGCGTTGTCCGGCTGACTGAAGCTTTCTTT	CSVVRLTEAFF
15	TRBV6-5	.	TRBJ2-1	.	TGTGCCAGCTCTACGAGGGGGGGATCTACTAATGAGCAGTTCTTC	CASSTRGGSTNEQFF
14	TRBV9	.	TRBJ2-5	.	TGTGCCAGCAGCAGAGGGGGAGAGAAAGAGACCCAGTACTTC	CASSRGGEKETQYF
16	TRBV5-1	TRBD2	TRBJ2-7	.	TGCGCCAGCAGCTTGGGATCGGCTAGCGGGATCCACGAGCAGTACTTC	CASSLGSASGIHEQYF
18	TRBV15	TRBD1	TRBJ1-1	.	TGTGCCACCAGCAGAGAGCAAGACAGGGCTTCGTTGAACACTGAAGCTTTCTTT	CATSREQDRASLNTEAFF
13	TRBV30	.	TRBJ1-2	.	TGTGCCTGGACTGCCGGGCCCCTTGGCGGCTACACCTTC	CAWTAGPLGGYTF
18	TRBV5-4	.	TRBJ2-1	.	TGTGCCAGCAGCCCGGACAGCGGGCGACTAGCAGTTTACAATGAGCAGTTCTTC	CASSPDSGRLAVYNEQFF